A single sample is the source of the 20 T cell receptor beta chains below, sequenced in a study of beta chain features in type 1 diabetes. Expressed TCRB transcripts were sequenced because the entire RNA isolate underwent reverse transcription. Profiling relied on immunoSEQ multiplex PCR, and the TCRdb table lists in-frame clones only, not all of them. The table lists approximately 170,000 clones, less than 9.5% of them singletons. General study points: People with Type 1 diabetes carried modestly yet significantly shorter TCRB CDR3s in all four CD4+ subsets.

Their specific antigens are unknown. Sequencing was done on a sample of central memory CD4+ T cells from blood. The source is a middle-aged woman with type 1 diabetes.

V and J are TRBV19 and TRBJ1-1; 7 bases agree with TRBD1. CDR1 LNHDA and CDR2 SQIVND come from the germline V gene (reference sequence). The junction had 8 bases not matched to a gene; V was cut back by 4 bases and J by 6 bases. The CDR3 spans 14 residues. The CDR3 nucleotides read TGTGCCAGTAGTACGAACCGACAGGGCGCTGAAGCTTTCTTT. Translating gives CASSTNRQGAEAFF. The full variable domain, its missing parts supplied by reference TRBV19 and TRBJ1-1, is DGGITQSPKYLFRKEGQNVTLSCEQNLNHDAMYWYRQDPGQGLRLIYYSQIVNDFQKGDIAEGYSVSREKKESFPLTVTSAQKNPTAFYLCASSTNRQGAEAFFGQGTRLTVV.

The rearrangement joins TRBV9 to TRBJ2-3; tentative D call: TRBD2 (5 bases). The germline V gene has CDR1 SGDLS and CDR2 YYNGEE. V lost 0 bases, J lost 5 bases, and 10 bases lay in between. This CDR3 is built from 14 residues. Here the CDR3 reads CASSVAPSGDTQYF. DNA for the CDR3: TGTGCCAGCAGCGTAGCTCCGAGCGGAGATACGCAGTATTTT.

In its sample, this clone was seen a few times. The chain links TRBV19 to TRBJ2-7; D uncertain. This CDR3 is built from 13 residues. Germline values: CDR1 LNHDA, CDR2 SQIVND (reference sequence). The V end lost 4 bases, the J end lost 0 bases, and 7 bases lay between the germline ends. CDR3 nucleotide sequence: TGTGCCAGTAGTAACGTACTCTCCTACGAGCAGTACTTC. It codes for CASSNVLSYEQYF. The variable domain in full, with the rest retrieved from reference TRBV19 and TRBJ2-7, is DGGITQSPKYLFRKEGQNVTLSCEQNLNHDAMYWYRQDPGQGLRLIYYSQIVNDFQKGDIAEGYSVSREKKESFPLTVTSAQKNPTAFYLCASSNVLSYEQYFGPGTRLTVT.

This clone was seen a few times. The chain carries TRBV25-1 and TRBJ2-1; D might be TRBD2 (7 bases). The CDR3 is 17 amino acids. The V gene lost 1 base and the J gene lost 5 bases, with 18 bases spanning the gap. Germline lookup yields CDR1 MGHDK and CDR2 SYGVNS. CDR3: CASSEFGGRGVNNEQFF. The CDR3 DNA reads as TGTGCCAGCAGTGAATTCGGGGGGCGCGGTGTCAACAATGAGCAGTTCTTC.

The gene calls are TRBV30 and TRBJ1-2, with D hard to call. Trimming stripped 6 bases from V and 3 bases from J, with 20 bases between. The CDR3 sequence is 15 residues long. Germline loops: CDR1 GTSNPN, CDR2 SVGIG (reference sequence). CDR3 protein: CACSGQALLYYGYTF. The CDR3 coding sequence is TGTGCCTGTAGCGGGCAGGCACTTCTATACTATGGCTACACCTTC.

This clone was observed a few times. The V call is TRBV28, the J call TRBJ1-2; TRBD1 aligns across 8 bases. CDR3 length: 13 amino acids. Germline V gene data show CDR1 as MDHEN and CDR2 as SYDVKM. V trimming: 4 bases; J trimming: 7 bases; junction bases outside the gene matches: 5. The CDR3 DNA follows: TGTGCCAGCAGTTGGAACAGGGGGGGTGGCTACACCTTC. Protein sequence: CASSWNRGGGYTF.

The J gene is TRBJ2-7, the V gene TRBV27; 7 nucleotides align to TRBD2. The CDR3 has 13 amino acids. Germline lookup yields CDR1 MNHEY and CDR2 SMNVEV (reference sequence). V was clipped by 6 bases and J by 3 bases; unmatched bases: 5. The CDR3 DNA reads TGTGCCAGCAGCGCCAGGGAGGGCTACGAGCAGTACTTC. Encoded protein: CASSAREGYEQYF.

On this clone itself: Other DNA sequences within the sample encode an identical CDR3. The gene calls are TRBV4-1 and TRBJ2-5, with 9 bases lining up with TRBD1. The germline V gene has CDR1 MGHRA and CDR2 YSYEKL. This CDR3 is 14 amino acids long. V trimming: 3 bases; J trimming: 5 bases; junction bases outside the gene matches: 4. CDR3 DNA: TGCGCCAGCAGCCAGGGGACAGGGCGGGAGACCCAGTACTTC. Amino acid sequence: CASSQGTGRETQYF.

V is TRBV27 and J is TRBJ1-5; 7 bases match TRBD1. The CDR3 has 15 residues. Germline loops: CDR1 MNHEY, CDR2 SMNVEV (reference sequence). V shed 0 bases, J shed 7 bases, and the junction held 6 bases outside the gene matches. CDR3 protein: CASSLSPGGGQPQHF. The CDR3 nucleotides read TGTGCCAGCAGTTTATCCCCAGGGGGAGGACAGCCCCAGCATTTT.

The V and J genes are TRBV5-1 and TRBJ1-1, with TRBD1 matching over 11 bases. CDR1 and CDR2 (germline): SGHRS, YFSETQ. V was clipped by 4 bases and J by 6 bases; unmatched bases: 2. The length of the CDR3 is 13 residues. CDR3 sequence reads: CASSAGQGAEAFF. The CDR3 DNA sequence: TGCGCCAGCAGCGCGGGACAGGGGGCTGAAGCTTTCTTT.

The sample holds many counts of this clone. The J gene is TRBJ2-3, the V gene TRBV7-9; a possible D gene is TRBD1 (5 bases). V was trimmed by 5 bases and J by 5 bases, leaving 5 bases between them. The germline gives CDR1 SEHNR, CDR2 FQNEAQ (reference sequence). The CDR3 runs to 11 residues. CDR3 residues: CASSQGDTQYF. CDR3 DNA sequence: TGTGCCAGCAGCCAGGGAGATACGCAGTATTTT.

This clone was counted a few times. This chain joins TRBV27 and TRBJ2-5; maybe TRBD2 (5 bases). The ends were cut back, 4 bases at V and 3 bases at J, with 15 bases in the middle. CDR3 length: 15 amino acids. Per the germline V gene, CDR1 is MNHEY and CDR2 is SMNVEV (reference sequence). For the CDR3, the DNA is TGTGCCAGCAGTTGCCCCGAGGGAGTGAAAGAGACCCAGTACTTC. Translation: CASSCPEGVKETQYF.

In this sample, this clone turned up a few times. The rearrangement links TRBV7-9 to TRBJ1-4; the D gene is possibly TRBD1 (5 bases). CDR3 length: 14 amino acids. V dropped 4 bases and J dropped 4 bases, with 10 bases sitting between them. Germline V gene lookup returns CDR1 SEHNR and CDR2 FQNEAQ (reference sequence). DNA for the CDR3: TGTGCCAGCAGCTCGACAGACCTTAATGAAAAACTGTTTTTT. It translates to CASSSTDLNEKLFF.

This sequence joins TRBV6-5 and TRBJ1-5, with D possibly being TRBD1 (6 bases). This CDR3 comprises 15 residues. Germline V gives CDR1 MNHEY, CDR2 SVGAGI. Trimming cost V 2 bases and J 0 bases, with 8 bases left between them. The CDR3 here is CASSYAGDSNQPQHF. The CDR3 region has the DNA TGTGCCAGCAGTTACGCAGGGGATAGCAATCAGCCCCAGCATTTT.

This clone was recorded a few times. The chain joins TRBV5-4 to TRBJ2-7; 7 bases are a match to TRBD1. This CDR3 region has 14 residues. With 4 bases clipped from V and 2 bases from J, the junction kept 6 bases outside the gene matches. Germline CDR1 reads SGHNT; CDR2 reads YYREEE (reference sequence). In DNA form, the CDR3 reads TGTGCCAGCAGCCCTGGACAGGACCCCTACGAGCAGTACTTC. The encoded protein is CASSPGQDPYEQYF.

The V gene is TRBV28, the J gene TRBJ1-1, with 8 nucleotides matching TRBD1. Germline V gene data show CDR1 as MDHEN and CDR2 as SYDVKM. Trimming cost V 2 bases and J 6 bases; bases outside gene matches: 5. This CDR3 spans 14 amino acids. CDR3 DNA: TGTGCCAGCAGTTTACAGCAGGGGGCCCCTGAAGCTTTCTTT. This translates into CASSLQQGAPEAFF.

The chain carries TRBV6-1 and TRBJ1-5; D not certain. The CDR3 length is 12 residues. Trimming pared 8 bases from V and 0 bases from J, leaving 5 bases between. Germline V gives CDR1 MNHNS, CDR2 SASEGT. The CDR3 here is CASSFSNQPQHF. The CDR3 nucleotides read TGTGCCAGCTCGTTTAGCAATCAGCCCCAGCATTTT.

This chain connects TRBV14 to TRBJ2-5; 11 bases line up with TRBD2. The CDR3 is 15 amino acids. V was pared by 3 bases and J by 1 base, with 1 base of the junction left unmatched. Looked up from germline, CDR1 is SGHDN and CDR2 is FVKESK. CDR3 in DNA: TGTGCCAGCAGCCAGCTAGCGGGAGGCCAAGAGACCCAGTACTTC. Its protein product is CASSQLAGGQETQYF.

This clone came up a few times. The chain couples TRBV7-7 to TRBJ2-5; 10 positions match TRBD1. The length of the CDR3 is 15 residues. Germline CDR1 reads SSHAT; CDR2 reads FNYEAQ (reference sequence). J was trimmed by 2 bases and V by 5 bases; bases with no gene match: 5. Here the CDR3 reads CASSPGQGIQETQYF. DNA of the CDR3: TGTGCCAGCAGCCCGGGACAGGGGATTCAAGAGACCCAGTACTTC.

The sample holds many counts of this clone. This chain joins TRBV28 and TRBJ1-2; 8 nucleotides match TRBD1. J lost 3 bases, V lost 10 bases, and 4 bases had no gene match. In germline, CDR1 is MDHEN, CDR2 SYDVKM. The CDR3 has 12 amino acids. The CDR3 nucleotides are TGTGCCACCCGACAGGGGCACTATGGCTACACCTTC. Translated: CATRQGHYGYTF.